A single sample is the source of the 23 T cell receptor beta chains below, sequenced in a study of blood T cell repertoires in COVID-19. Only in-frame clones appear in the TCRdb table, and some are missing; sequencing was by immunoSEQ multiplex PCR. The sample carries approximately 270,000 clones, around 90% recorded once. Input material: PBMCs or T cells enriched from blood (not recorded which). The receptors shown here come from a human donor in a cohort exposed to, infected with or recovered from COVID-19 (not recorded which). The donor label of this sample is uncertain.

This clone has just one count. This sequence joins TRBV5-1 and TRBJ1-1; tentatively, D is TRBD1 (5 bases). The germline gives CDR1 SGHRS, CDR2 YFSETQ. There are 15 residues in the CDR3. Deletions cut 7 bases from V and 0 bases from J, with 16 bases between. The CDR3 loop reads CASQWESTVNTEAFF. CDR3 nucleotide sequence: TGCGCCAGCCAATGGGAATCGACAGTGAACACTGAAGCTTTCTTT.

This clone has a handful of counts. The gene calls are TRBV2 and TRBJ2-5, with D possibly being TRBD2 (6 bases). CDR1 and CDR2 (germline): SNHLY, FYNNEI. V lost 6 bases to trimming and J lost 9 bases, with 17 bases between them. CDR3 length: 13 amino acids. The CDR3, as DNA: TGTGCCAGCAGCCTGAGCGGACGCGGGGCCCAGTACTTC. This sequence encodes CASSLSGRGAQYF.

Of note for this clone: Other DNA variants within this sample encode the same CDR3. The chain links TRBV4-2 to TRBJ1-2, with D possibly matching TRBD1 (6 bases). Trimming removed 3 bases from V and 4 bases from J, with 12 bases in between. The CDR3 is 14 amino acids. Germline CDR1 LGHNA, CDR2 YNFKEQ. CDR3 protein: CASSQDGGGYGYTF. The DNA of the CDR3 is TGTGCCAGCAGCCAGGATGGGGGCGGCTATGGCTACACCTTC.

This clone was recorded once. This chain uses TRBV10-3 with TRBJ1-2; the D gene is possibly TRBD1 (6 bases). V lost 4 bases, J lost 3 bases, and 9 bases lay in between. CDR3 length: 13 amino acids. CDR1 is ENHRY and CDR2 is SYGVKD in the germline V gene. CDR3 region: CAISVYRDYGYTF. The CDR3 DNA reads as TGTGCCATCAGTGTCTACAGGGACTATGGCTACACCTTC.

The V call is TRBV18, the J call TRBJ1-5, with 9 bases identical to TRBD1. The CDR3 is 15 amino acids. With 3 bases clipped from V and 3 bases from J, the junction kept 3 bases outside the gene matches. Germline values: CDR1 KGHSH, CDR2 LQKENI. The CDR3 DNA follows: TGTGCCAGCTCACCTGGACAGGGGACCAATCAGCCCCAGCATTTT. Its translation: CASSPGQGTNQPQHF.

This chain connects TRBV19 to TRBJ1-2, with D possibly TRBD1 on 6 matching bases. V was pared by 2 bases and J by 0 bases, with 13 bases between. Germline V gene lookup returns CDR1 LNHDA and CDR2 SQIVND (reference sequence). CDR3 length equals 16 residues. CDR3 residues: CASSIRADSPNYGYTF. The CDR3, as DNA: TGTGCCAGTAGTATAAGGGCGGACAGTCCTAACTATGGCTACACCTTC.

This clone was detected once. The chain couples TRBV3-1 (or the pseudogene TRBV3-2) to TRBJ2-3; 7 bases are a match to TRBD2. The CDR3 totals 16 residues. The junction had 8 bases not matched to a gene; V was cut back by 4 bases and J by 1 base. CDR1 is LGHDT, CDR2 YNNKEL, per germline (reference sequence). CDR3 protein: CASSRLSGSGTDTQYF. DNA of the CDR3: TGTGCCAGCAGCCGTCTTAGCGGGTCCGGCACAGATACGCAGTATTTT.

The gene calls are TRBV2 and TRBJ2-5; TRBD2 aligns across 13 bases. The V gene end was trimmed by 5 bases and the J gene end by 4 bases; junction bases not matched to a gene: 4. Germline CDR1 and CDR2: SNHLY and FYNNEI. This CDR3 spans 15 amino acids. The CDR3, as DNA: TGTGCCAGCAGTCACAGACTAGCGGGGGGAGAGACCCAGTACTTC. Translating gives CASSHRLAGGETQYF.

The J gene is TRBJ1-6, the V gene TRBV5-1; D may be TRBD1 (5 bases). From germline, CDR1 is SGHRS and CDR2 YFSETQ. With 2 bases removed from V and 2 bases from J, the gap between germline ends came to 8 bases. The CDR3 is 15 residues long. CDR3 in DNA: TGCGCCAGCAGCTTTCAGACAGCCTATAATTCACCCCTCCACTTT. This gives the protein CASSFQTAYNSPLHF.

The chain couples TRBV29-1 to TRBJ2-2, with 8 nucleotides matching TRBD2. The CDR3 has 14 residues. J gave up 4 bases and V 6 bases, and 7 bases lay outside the gene matches. CDR1 is SQVTM, CDR2 ANQGSEA, per germline. The CDR3 sequence: CSVERGSGTGELFF. CDR3 coding DNA: TGCAGCGTCGAGCGGGGGTCGGGCACCGGGGAGCTGTTTTTT.

The chain recombines TRBV28 with TRBJ2-7, with D perhaps TRBD1 (6 bases). Germline lookup yields CDR1 MDHEN and CDR2 SYDVKM. Trimming removed 7 bases at V and 7 bases at J, with 11 bases between. The length of the CDR3 is 11 residues. Here the CDR3 DNA reads TGTGCCAGCAATAACAGGGAAGAGCAGTACTTC. Translated: CASNNREEQYF.

The rearrangement links TRBV2 to TRBJ1-2; D not certain. The V end lost 11 bases, the J end lost 8 bases, and 18 bases lay between the germline ends. Germline V gene data show CDR1 as SNHLY and CDR2 as FYNNEI. The CDR3 has 12 amino acids. The DNA of the CDR3 is TGTGCCCTAAAGAGGACTCTGGGCGGCTACACCTTC. It encodes CALKRTLGGYTF.

The sample holds one count of this clone. The chain combines TRBV21-1 with TRBJ1-5; the listed D gene, TRBD1, was not tested against the DNA. TRBV21-1 is assigned pseudogene status. The CDR3 covers 18 residues. CDR3 nucleotide sequence: TGTGCCAGCAGTTCGACCGGGACAGGGGATTTGGGCAATCAGCCCCAGCATTTT. This translates into CASSSTGTGDLGNQPQHF.

V is TRBV7-9 and J is TRBJ2-3, with TRBD2 matching over 12 bases. Germline CDR1 SEHNR, CDR2 FQNEAQ (reference sequence). The V gene end was trimmed by 2 bases and the J gene end by 8 bases; junction bases not matched to a gene: 8. The CDR3 length is 16 residues. The DNA for the CDR3 is TGTGCCAGCAGCTTACTCCTAGCGGGGGGGCCAGGTACGCAGTATTTT. Residues: CASSLLLAGGPGTQYF.

The V call is TRBV29-1, the J call TRBJ1-2; TRBD1 matches at 7 bases. Germline V gives CDR1 SQVTM, CDR2 ANQGSEA. The V and J ends lost 0 bases and 4 bases, in that order; junction bases with no gene match: 8. The CDR3 runs to 15 residues. This CDR3 is CSVEDLRTGSYGYTF. The CDR3 DNA is TGCAGCGTTGAAGATCTTAGGACAGGAAGCTATGGCTACACCTTC. The variable domain in full, completed from reference TRBV29-1 and TRBJ1-2, reads SAVISQKPSRDICQRGTSLTIQCQVDSQVTMMFWYRQQPGQSLTLIATANQGSEATYESGFVIDKFPISRPNLTFSTLTVSNMSPEDSSIYLCSVEDLRTGSYGYTFGSGTRLTVV.

The V and J genes are TRBV9 and TRBJ1-3; a possible D gene is TRBD1 (6 bases). This CDR3 has 15 amino acids. CDR1 and CDR2 from the germline V gene are SGDLS and YYNGEE. The V end was cut by 0 bases, the J end by 0 bases, with 7 bases between. In DNA, the CDR3 is TGTGCCAGCAGCGTAGAGGGGGTCTCTGGAAACACCATATATTTT. Its translation: CASSVEGVSGNTIYF.

The J gene is TRBJ1-1, the V gene TRBV29-1, with D possibly TRBD1 on 6 matching bases. Germline values: CDR1 SQVTM, CDR2 ANQGSEA. The CDR3 spans 13 residues. V was shortened by 4 bases and J by 1 base, with 10 bases between the two germline ends. The CDR3 here is CSVAQTGNTEAFF. Here the CDR3 DNA reads TGCAGCGTTGCCCAGACAGGGAACACTGAAGCTTTCTTT.

The chain combines TRBV12-5 with TRBJ1-4; D not certain. The CDR3 spans 15 residues. Per germline, CDR1 LGHNT and CDR2 FRNRAP. V was trimmed by 5 bases and J by 8 bases, leaving 18 bases between them. The CDR3 reads CASGTGQVTDEKLFF. Written as DNA, the CDR3 is TGTGCTAGTGGTACTGGCCAGGTTACTGACGAAAAACTGTTTTTT.

Here the CDR3 DNA reads TGTGCCAGCAGCCCGGACAGGGTATGGACTGAAGCTTTCTTT. It is translated as CASSPDRVWTEAFF. The chain uses TRBV5-4 and TRBJ1-1; TRBD1 aligns across 8 bases. This CDR3 has 14 amino acids. Trimming at V came to 4 bases and at J to 5 bases, leaving 7 bases not matched to a gene. In germline, CDR1 is SGHNT, CDR2 YYREEE (reference sequence). The entire variable domain, with the rest obtained from reference TRBV5-4 and TRBJ1-1, is as follows: ETGVTQSPTHLIKTRGQQVTLRCSSQSGHNTVSWYQQALGQGPQFIFQYYREEENGRGNFPPRFSGLQFPNYSSELNVNALELDDSALYLCASSPDRVWTEAFFGQGTRLTVV.

The CDR3 sequence is CASSHANSNQPQHF. For the CDR3, the DNA is TGCGCCAGCAGCCATGCGAATAGCAATCAGCCCCAGCATTTT. The J gene is TRBJ1-5, the V gene TRBV4-1; D call uncertain. Trimming pared 3 bases from V and 0 bases from J, leaving 6 bases between. Germline CDR1 is MGHRA and CDR2 is YSYEKL. The CDR3 has 14 amino acids.

V and J are TRBV11-3 and TRBJ2-1; D might be TRBD1 (5 bases). The ends were cut back, 5 bases at V and 8 bases at J, with 25 bases in the middle. This CDR3 is built from 17 residues. CDR1 is SGHNT and CDR2 is YENEEA in the germline V gene. In DNA, the CDR3 is TGTGCCAGCAGCACTGATTCCCGGGCCCAGGGTCTGGATGAGCAGTTCTTC. Translating gives CASSTDSRAQGLDEQFF.

CDR3 residues: CASSEEPRSSGSQETQYF. The CDR3 bases are TGTGCCAGCAGTGAAGAGCCGCGGAGCAGCGGATCTCAAGAGACCCAGTACTTC. The rearrangement links TRBV2 to TRBJ2-5; maybe TRBD2 (5 bases). V dropped 1 base and J dropped 2 bases, with 20 bases sitting between them. The CDR3 loop spans 18 amino acids. Germline loops: CDR1 SNHLY, CDR2 FYNNEI.

This sequence joins TRBV5-1 and TRBJ2-5; perhaps TRBD2 as D (7 bases). Germline V lookup: CDR1 SGHRS, CDR2 YFSETQ. CDR3 size: 14 residues. V was clipped by 4 bases and J by 2 bases, with 12 bases between them. The chain's CDR3 is CASSRGGPQETQYF. CDR3 DNA sequence: TGCGCCAGCAGCAGGGGGGGCCCACAAGAGACCCAGTACTTC.